Included here is one T cell receptor (beta chain) sequence, with context. Its antigen is unknown. This sample was included in a study of OX40 agonist ivuxolimab in advanced cancers. About the study: Patients received ivuxolimab, an agonistic anti-OX40 (CD134) antibody. With a range of roughly 20 to 80, age averaged roughly 60 years, and about 80% were male.

Whole-study findings and limits: Blood T cells, both CD4+ and CD8+, expanded clonally by week 6 at 0.1 to 3.0 mg/kg. Patients with a partial response at 0.1-3.0 mg/kg had among the lowest clonal expansion.

Sequencing was performed with immunoSEQ multiplex PCR; in TCRdb, only in-frame clones are kept and a portion is missing. The repertoire includes 35,000 to 40,000 clones, 88% of them detected once, and approximately 12% sits in the top ten. The CDR3 runs to 14 residues. V lost 5 bases to trimming and J lost 2 bases; unmatched junction nucleotides: 5. Per the germline V gene, CDR1 is GTSNPN and CDR2 is SVGIG (reference sequence). The chain links TRBV30 to TRBJ1-4; 7 bases are shared with TRBD1. The specimen was CD4+ or CD8+ T cells sorted from blood, collected in a trial of the OX40 agonist ivuxolimab. This clonotype was sampled from an adult with an advanced solid tumor such as melanoma, head and neck, liver or kidney cancer. CDR3 protein: CAWETGATNEKLFF. For the CDR3, the DNA is TGTGCCTGGGAAACAGGGGCGACTAATGAAAAACTGTTTTTT.